Each of the 2 T cell receptor beta chains below was sequenced from the same sample in a study of STAT5B mutations in CD4+ large granular lymphocyte leukemia (dated by TCRdb to between 2022 and 2023). Libraries were built with the immunoSEQ multiplex PCR assay. The table comes from immuneACCESS by way of TCRdb, which keeps in-frame sequences with V and J called. Part of the clones is missing from these tables; in studies checked, under half for an unresolved V gene and the rest for unknown reasons. This sample comprises under 40,000 clones, approximately 80% of them detected only once. About 2.4% of the sample goes to the ten largest clones. The sample was CD4+ T cells from blood buffy coats. Every receptor here comes from a human donor in good health.

This sequence joins TRBV10-3 and TRBJ2-5, with TRBD2 matching 7 bases. The CDR3 has 15 residues. The ends lost 0 bases at V and 5 bases at J; junction bases unmatched: 6. In germline, CDR1 is ENHRY, CDR2 SYGVKD. The CDR3 loop is CAISESGGSYETQYF. The CDR3 DNA reads TGTGCCATCAGTGAGTCAGGCGGGAGTTATGAGACCCAGTACTTC.

This chain connects TRBV7-6 to TRBJ2-3, with 8 nucleotides matching TRBD1. The CDR3 sequence is 15 residues long. J was trimmed by 3 bases and V by 6 bases; bases with no gene match: 8. Per the germline V gene, CDR1 is SGHVS and CDR2 is FNYEAQ. The CDR3 loop is CASSLGQGKTDTQYF. The CDR3 bases are TGTGCCAGCAGTCTCGGACAGGGCAAAACAGATACGCAGTATTTT. Together with reference TRBV7-6 and TRBJ2-3, the CDR3 gives the full variable domain: GAGVSQSPRYKVTKRGQDVALRCDPISGHVSLYWYRQALGQGPEFLTYFNYEAQQDKSGLPNDRFSAERPEGSISTLTIQRTEQRDSAMYRCASSLGQGKTDTQYFGPGTRLTVL.